These 30 T cell receptor beta chains share one sample of origin, sequenced in a study of early T cells in non-severe SARS-CoV-2 infection. From the 5' RACE reads, TCRdb called clonotypes with MiXCR, one entry per CDR3 protein. This table has 95,000 to 100,000 distinct CDR3 sequences, less than 15% appearing once. The sample comprised whole blood. Every receptor here comes from an adult who was a healthcare worker with PCR-confirmed SARS-CoV-2 infection or an uninfected control (not recorded which).

This sequence joins TRBV28 and TRBJ2-2; D possibly matches TRBD1 or TRBD2 (6 bases each). V lost 5 bases and J 6 bases, leaving 16 bases between the germline ends. The CDR3 covers 15 residues. Per germline, CDR1 MDHEN and CDR2 SYDVKM. CDR3 in DNA: TGTGCCAGCAGTATCCCCGGGGGCAGGTCCGGGGAGCTGTTTTTT. It is translated as CASSIPGGRSGELFF.

V is TRBV3-1 and J is TRBJ1-2; tentative D call: TRBD1 (6 bases). With 6 bases removed from V and 4 bases from J, the gap between germline ends came to 15 bases. CDR3 length equals 14 residues. Germline V gene lookup returns CDR1 LGHDT and CDR2 YNNKEL (reference sequence). CDR3 bases: TGTGCCAGCAGTGACAACAGGGACGGCTATGGCTACACCTTC. As protein: CASSDNRDGYGYTF.

This clonotype was seen many times. The chain links TRBV7-2 to TRBJ2-1; 7 bases line up with TRBD2. The ends lost 6 bases at V and 1 base at J; junction bases unmatched: 9. The CDR3 runs 16 residues. Germline loops: CDR1 SGHTA, CDR2 FQGNSA. The CDR3 DNA reads as TGTGCCAGCAGATATAAAAGCGGGACGTCCTACAATGAGCAGTTCTTC. Protein sequence: CASRYKSGTSYNEQFF.

This clonotype was seen ten or more times. The chain is built from TRBV20-1 and TRBJ2-4, with D possibly matching TRBD1 (5 bases). Trimming stripped 4 bases from V and 8 bases from J, with 12 bases between. Looked up from germline, CDR1 is DFQATT and CDR2 is SNEGSKA (reference sequence). This CDR3 spans 12 amino acids. CDR3 DNA sequence: TGCAGTGCTATAAAGCAGGGTTACATTCAGTACTTC. It translates to CSAIKQGYIQYF.

This clonotype has more than one count but fewer than ten. V usage is TRBV28 and J usage is TRBJ2-5; a possible D gene is TRBD1 (7 bases). From germline, CDR1 is MDHEN and CDR2 SYDVKM. Trimming took off 5 bases at V and 1 base at J, with 20 bases between the two ends. The CDR3 runs 17 residues. The CDR3 coding sequence is TGTGCCAGCAGTCCTCTCAGGGGGAGGTCGGCCCAAGAGACCCAGTACTTC. Translating gives CASSPLRGRSAQETQYF. Full variable domain (rest looked up from reference TRBV28 and TRBJ2-5): DVKVTQSSRYLVKRTGEKVFLECVQDMDHENMFWYRQDPGLGLRLIYFSYDVKMKEKGDIPEGYSVSREKKERFSLILESASTNQTSMYLCASSPLRGRSAQETQYFGPGTRLLVL.

This clonotype was counted between two and nine times. The rearrangement joins TRBV28 to TRBJ1-5; no clear D gene. The germline V gene encodes CDR1 MDHEN and CDR2 SYDVKM. Trimming left V 2 bases short and J 4 bases short, with 9 bases between. The CDR3 runs 14 residues. CDR3: CASSLSRRNQPQHF. In DNA, the CDR3 is TGTGCCAGCAGTTTAAGCAGGCGGAATCAGCCCCAGCATTTT.

The chain is built from TRBV4-3 and TRBJ2-7, with 9 bases that match TRBD1. Germline-derived CDR1 and CDR2 are LGHNA and YSLEER. The CDR3 loop spans 16 amino acids. J lost 7 bases, V lost 1 base, and 11 bases had no gene match. CDR3 sequence reads: CASSQGTGALGGEQYF. Here the CDR3 DNA reads TGCGCCAGCAGCCAAGGGACAGGGGCCCTGGGGGGGGAGCAGTACTTC.

This clonotype was found a few times. V gene TRBV7-8 combines with J gene TRBJ1-5; possibly TRBD1 for D (5 bases). V was cut by 7 bases and J by 2 bases, with 18 bases left in between. Germline V gene lookup returns CDR1 SGHVS and CDR2 FQNEAQ. The CDR3 sequence is 16 residues long. CDR3 bases: TGTGCCAGCACCATGGGGACGGCCTGGGGCAATCAGCCCCAGCATTTT. Translating it yields CASTMGTAWGNQPQHF.

This clonotype was seen many times. This chain connects TRBV6-2 or TRBV6-3 to TRBJ2-2, with 9 bases that match TRBD1. The CDR3 totals 15 residues. V gave up 5 bases and J gave up 6 bases; unmatched junction bases: 7. From germline, CDR1 is MNHEY and CDR2 SVGEGT. CDR3 in DNA: TGTGCCAGCAGTGACGGGACAGGGTATCCCGGGGAGCTGTTTTTT. Protein: CASSDGTGYPGELFF.

This clonotype was observed a handful of times. J is TRBJ2-7 and V is TRBV5-1; 9 positions match TRBD1. Germline loops: CDR1 SGHRS, CDR2 YFSETQ. Trimming cost V 3 bases and J 6 bases; bases outside gene matches: 7. The CDR3 sequence is 14 residues long. Written as DNA, the CDR3 is TGCGCCAGCAGCTCCGGGACAGGGTATGTCGAGCAGTACTTC. Protein: CASSSGTGYVEQYF.

The sample holds a few counts of this clonotype. The CDR3 loop reads CASGHLSAEAFF. The CDR3 nucleotides read TGTGCCAGTGGACATTTAAGTGCTGAAGCTTTCTTT. The chain joins TRBV12-3 or TRBV12-4 to TRBJ1-1, with D perhaps TRBD1 (5 bases). Trimming left V 9 bases short and J 6 bases short, with 14 bases between. This CDR3 comprises 12 residues.

The chain carries TRBV27 and TRBJ2-3; possible D gene TRBD2, 5 bases. CDR1 MNHEY and CDR2 SMNVEV come from the germline V gene (reference sequence). The CDR3 totals 14 residues. The V end lost 6 bases, the J end lost 2 bases, and 12 bases lay between the germline ends. The CDR3 DNA follows: TGTGCCAGCAGACTAGGGAGACCCACAGATACGCAGTATTTT. Its translation is CASRLGRPTDTQYF.

In its sample, this clonotype was seen many times. This chain joins TRBV10-2 and TRBJ2-1, with 9 bases aligning to TRBD2. This CDR3 region has 13 residues. V trimming: 7 bases; J trimming: 10 bases; junction bases outside the gene matches: 8. The germline V gene has CDR1 WSHSY and CDR2 SAAADI. The CDR3, as DNA: TGCGCCAGCAATTTAGCGGGGGTAGGCGAGCAGTTCTTC. Its protein is CASNLAGVGEQFF.

This clonotype was found many times. The chain carries TRBV29-1 and TRBJ2-1, with no clear D. The V gene's germline CDR1 is SQVTM and CDR2 ANQGSEA. Trimming stripped 4 bases from V and 7 bases from J, with 14 bases between. This CDR3 contains 13 residues. CDR3 coding DNA: TGCAGCGTTGGAAAGCCCCTGAAAAATGAGCAGTTCTTC. Translated, it gives CSVGKPLKNEQFF.

This clonotype was seen at least ten times. The V gene is TRBV7-9, the J gene TRBJ2-2; D uncertain. This CDR3 is built from 16 residues. Germline assignment: CDR1 SEHNR and CDR2 FQNEAQ (reference sequence). With 5 bases removed from V and 5 bases from J, the gap between germline ends came to 18 bases. The DNA of the CDR3 is TGTGCCAGCAGCCCAGCCTCTCCCGCTGGAACCGGGGAGCTGTTTTTT. Translating gives CASSPASPAGTGELFF.

The genes are TRBV15 and TRBJ1-1; no reliable D call. Germline CDR1 reads LNHNV; CDR2 reads YYDKDF (reference sequence). The V gene lost 1 base and the J gene lost 0 bases, with 15 bases spanning the gap. The CDR3 consists of 17 residues. DNA for the CDR3: TGTGCCACCAGCAGAGCCCATGGGGTACCATTGAACACTGAAGCTTTCTTT. Translated: CATSRAHGVPLNTEAFF.

J is TRBJ2-5 and V is TRBV5-4; weak D call: TRBD2 (5 bases). V was shortened by 0 bases and J by 9 bases, with 9 bases between the two germline ends. The CDR3 is made up of 12 amino acids. Germline lookup yields CDR1 SGHNT and CDR2 YYREEE (reference sequence). CDR3 in DNA: TGTGCCAGCAGCTTGGACGGGATGGCCCAGTACTTC. Amino acid sequence: CASSLDGMAQYF.

This clonotype was counted once. The chain recombines TRBV11-1 with TRBJ2-1; no reliable D call. CDR1 and CDR2 from the germline V gene are SGHAT and FQDESV (reference sequence). The CDR3 has 15 residues. Deletions cut 5 bases from V and 0 bases from J, with 11 bases between. CDR3 DNA: TGTGCCAGCAGCCCACAGAGGAGCTCCTACAATGAGCAGTTCTTC. Its translation is CASSPQRSSYNEQFF.

The table lists this clonotype with many counts. V usage is TRBV7-9 and J usage is TRBJ2-5; D remains ambiguous. Trimming left V 0 bases short and J 3 bases short, with 8 bases between. This CDR3 has 14 residues. Germline V gene lookup returns CDR1 SEHNR and CDR2 FQNEAQ (reference sequence). The CDR3 is CASSLAPIKETQYF. DNA of the CDR3: TGTGCCAGCAGCTTAGCTCCTATAAAAGAGACCCAGTACTTC.

This clonotype showed up just a few times. The chain combines TRBV10-2 with TRBJ1-5, with D hard to call. The V gene lost 6 bases and the J gene lost 3 bases, with 12 bases spanning the gap. The CDR3 extends over 14 amino acids. Germline CDR1 and CDR2: WSHSY and SAAADI. Written as DNA, the CDR3 is TGCGCCAGCAGCCCCACAGCGAACAATCAGCCCCAGCATTTT. This gives the protein CASSPTANNQPQHF.

Only a few counts were recorded for this clonotype. This sequence joins TRBV18 and TRBJ1-2; a possible D gene is TRBD1 (5 bases). CDR1 and CDR2 from the germline V gene are KGHSH and LQKENI. The CDR3 covers 14 residues. The V end lost 2 bases, the J end lost 13 bases, and 20 bases lay between the germline ends. The chain's CDR3 is CASSPSLQELILTF. Written as DNA, the CDR3 is TGTGCCAGCTCACCATCCTTACAGGAGTTGATCCTCACCTTC.

V and J are TRBV6-1 and TRBJ1-5; the D is unclear. Trimming took off 8 bases at V and 0 bases at J, with 14 bases between the two ends. Germline CDR1 reads MNHNS; CDR2 reads SASEGT. There are 15 residues in the CDR3. The CDR3 loop reads CASRVVGYSNQPQHF. The CDR3 region has the DNA TGTGCCAGCCGCGTGGTGGGGTATAGCAATCAGCCCCAGCATTTT.

In its sample, this clonotype was seen many times. This rearrangement joins TRBV5-1 to TRBJ1-2; D unclear. CDR1 and CDR2 (germline): SGHRS, YFSETQ. Trimming cost V 0 bases and J 2 bases, with 11 bases left between them. The length of the CDR3 is 15 residues. CDR3 DNA sequence: TGCGCCAGCAGCTTGGGCTGGGAGAGGAACTATGGCTACACCTTC. It is translated as CASSLGWERNYGYTF. Using reference TRBV5-1 and TRBJ1-2 for the parts outside the CDR3, the full variable domain is KAGVTQTPRYLIKTRGQQVTLSCSPISGHRSVSWYQQTPGQGLQFLFEYFSETQRNKGNFPGRFSGRQFSNSRSEMNVSTLELGDSALYLCASSLGWERNYGYTFGSGTRLTVV.

This clonotype was seen at least ten times. V gene TRBV24-1 combines with J gene TRBJ1-2; 7 nucleotides match TRBD1. The CDR3 has 14 amino acids. Germline CDR1 and CDR2: KGHDR and SFDVKD. With V trimmed by 3 bases and J by 6 bases, 6 bases remained unmatched. The CDR3 protein is CATSDADRVNGYTF. In DNA, the CDR3 is TGTGCCACCAGTGATGCTGACAGGGTAAATGGCTACACCTTC.

There are a few counts of this clonotype. The V call is TRBV3-1, the J call TRBJ1-5; D unresolved. The CDR3 totals 14 residues. Germline lookup yields CDR1 LGHDT and CDR2 YNNKEL (reference sequence). V was trimmed by 8 bases and J by 3 bases, leaving 14 bases between them. This CDR3 is CASGGLNPNQPQHF. DNA of the CDR3: TGTGCCAGCGGAGGACTGAACCCCAATCAGCCCCAGCATTTT.

The chain uses TRBV7-9 and TRBJ2-4; possibly TRBD2 for D (5 bases). With 6 bases removed from V and 8 bases from J, the gap between germline ends came to 11 bases. The CDR3 runs to 12 residues. Germline-derived CDR1 and CDR2 are SEHNR and FQNEAQ (reference sequence). The chain's CDR3 is CASRRAGDIQYF. CDR3 DNA sequence: TGTGCCAGCAGGCGGGCCGGCGACATTCAGTACTTC.

This clonotype has more than one count but fewer than ten. This rearrangement joins TRBV20-1 to TRBJ2-6, with D possibly TRBD2 on 5 matching bases. Looked up from germline, CDR1 is DFQATT and CDR2 is SNEGSKA (reference sequence). The ends were cut back, 3 bases at V and 0 bases at J, with 21 bases in the middle. This CDR3 comprises 19 residues. CDR3 sequence (DNA): TGCAGTGCTAGGCCTAGTCGGGGTATCCACTTCTCTGGGGCCAACGTCCTGACTTTC. Amino acids: CSARPSRGIHFSGANVLTF.

The V call is TRBV28, the J call TRBJ2-3; 8 nucleotides line up with TRBD1. J was trimmed by 2 bases and V by 7 bases; bases with no gene match: 8. CDR3 length: 15 residues. Germline assignment: CDR1 MDHEN and CDR2 SYDVKM. The CDR3 spells CASNGQGSYTDTQYF. The CDR3 bases are TGTGCCAGCAACGGACAGGGATCATACACAGATACGCAGTATTTT.

This clonotype appeared many times. This chain links TRBV18 with TRBJ2-5, with 9 bases lining up with TRBD1. CDR3 length equals 16 residues. J was trimmed by 0 bases and V by 0 bases; bases with no gene match: 2. Per germline, CDR1 KGHSH and CDR2 LQKENI. The CDR3 loop reads CASSPPGQGYQETQYF. CDR3 bases: TGTGCCAGCTCACCACCGGGACAGGGATACCAAGAGACCCAGTACTTC. Full variable domain (missing parts from reference TRBV18 and TRBJ2-5): NAGVMQNPRHLVRRRGQEARLRCSPMKGHSHVYWYRQLPEEGLKFMVYLQKENIIDESGMPKERFSAEFPKEGPSILRIQQVVRGDSAAYFCASSPPGQGYQETQYFGPGTRLLVL.

The table lists this clonotype with many counts. V is TRBV5-7 and J is TRBJ1-5, with D hard to call. TRBV5-7 is an open reading frame whose function is uncertain. The CDR3 consists of 19 residues. V was clipped by 5 bases and J by 9 bases, with 33 bases between them. CDR3 in amino acids: CASRPNESQSRHGSRPQHF. CDR3 bases: TGTGCCAGCAGGCCCAATGAATCCCAAAGCAGGCATGGGTCACGGCCCCAGCATTTT.